These T cell receptor beta chains were read from a single sample in a study of blood T cell repertoires in COVID-19. Libraries were prepared by immunoSEQ multiplex PCR; TCRdb keeps only in-frame clonotypes and omits some of them. Among about 25,000 clones listed, 81% were seen once. The material sequenced was peripheral blood. These receptors all come from a man aged 65 to 85 with acute or convalescent COVID-19. Each CDR3 is given with its conserved first and last residue. A D gene is named only where the DNA matches it firmly. Only part of the rows carry a size: once, few, many, or a class if the clone is expanded.

cdr3_nt,cdr3_aa,v_call,d_call,clone_size,j_call
TGTGCCAGCAGAACCCCTTCAGGAGGACGGACTGAAGCTTTCTTT,CASRTPSGGRTEAFF,TRBV27,.,.,TRBJ1-1
TGTGCCAGCAGCCTGGGGCGGGAATACGAGCAGTACTTC,CASSLGREYEQYF,TRBV7-2,.,.,TRBJ2-7
TGTGCCAGCAGCTTAGTACAGGGGGATCCTTACTCCTACAATGAGCAGTTCTTC,CASSLVQGDPYSYNEQFF,TRBV7-6,TRBD1,.,TRBJ2-1
TGCGCCAGCAGGTTAGAGGTAGGGGGGCAGTTCTTC,CASRLEVGGQFF,TRBV5-1,.,.,TRBJ2-1
TGTGCCAGCAGTTGGACAGGGGGCCTCCCACCCTATGGCTACACCTTC,CASSWTGGLPPYGYTF,TRBV6-6,TRBD1,medium-sized,TRBJ1-2
TGTGCCAGCTCACCACCGGAGAGGAGGCTGAATCAGCCCCAGCATTTT,CASSPPERRLNQPQHF,TRBV18,.,.,TRBJ1-5
TGTGCCAGCTCACCACTGGACAACCCCTACGAGCAGTACTTC,CASSPLDNPYEQYF,TRBV18,.,once,TRBJ2-7
TGTGCCAGTAGTCTTCCGACAGGGACCCAGCCCCAGCATTTT,CASSLPTGTQPQHF,TRBV19,TRBD1,few,TRBJ1-5
TGTGCCATCAGTGAGTCGACTGGGGGCAGCCCAGATACGCAGTATTTT,CAISESTGGSPDTQYF,TRBV10-3,.,once,TRBJ2-3
TGTGCCAGCAGCTCTAACAGGGTTCGCAATGAGCAGTTCTTC,CASSSNRVRNEQFF,TRBV28,.,.,TRBJ2-1
TGTGCCAGCAGTGCGGGCAGGGGCAATCAGCCCCAGCATTTT,CASSAGRGNQPQHF,TRBV2,.,.,TRBJ1-5
TGTGCCAGTAGCCCGGACAGCCCGGGAAACACCATATATTTT,CASSPDSPGNTIYF,TRBV19,.,.,TRBJ1-3
TGTGCCAGCAGCTCCGGGTGGTCCAAAAACATTCAGTACTTC,CASSSGWSKNIQYF,TRBV7-9,.,.,TRBJ2-4
TGTGCCAGCAGCTCCTCGGCAGATACGCAGTATTTT,CASSSSADTQYF,TRBV12-3/TRBV12-4,.,once,TRBJ2-3
TGTGCCAGCAGTGGGGATACTAGCGGCGGATTCACAGATACGCAGTATTTT,CASSGDTSGGFTDTQYF,TRBV2,TRBD2,.,TRBJ2-3
TGTGCCAGCAGCGTATCGGTAGGGGGAATCTCAGAGACCCAGTACTTC,CASSVSVGGISETQYF,TRBV9,.,.,TRBJ2-5
TGTGCCAGCAGCTTGGGTCTAGCGGGGTCCTACGAGCAGTACTTC,CASSLGLAGSYEQYF,TRBV7-9,TRBD2,.,TRBJ2-7
TGTGCCAGCAGCGTAGCGCAGGGGATCTCCTACAATGAGCAGTTCTTC,CASSVAQGISYNEQFF,TRBV9,.,.,TRBJ2-1
TGTGCCAGCATCGCAGTTGTTTCCTACGAGCAGTACTTC,CASIAVVSYEQYF,TRBV6-5,.,few,TRBJ2-7
TGTGCCAGCTCCCTGTATGTCGGAAATTCGGGGAAGGGCTACACCTTC,CASSLYVGNSGKGYTF,TRBV18,.,.,TRBJ1-2
TGTGCCAGCAGCTACCTCGGAGGAGGCTATGGCTACACCTTC,CASSYLGGGYGYTF,TRBV3-1/TRBV3-2,.,once,TRBJ1-2
TGTGCCAGTAGTCTGTTCTTCCCTAATGAAAAACTGTTTTTT,CASSLFFPNEKLFF,TRBV19,.,.,TRBJ1-4
TGTGCCAGTAGTATTTCACAGGACAGGATCCACGAGCAGTACTTC,CASSISQDRIHEQYF,TRBV19,TRBD1,.,TRBJ2-7
TGTGCCAGCAGTGGGACAGAAGAGACCCAGTACTTC,CASSGTEETQYF,TRBV6-4,.,.,TRBJ2-5
TGCGCCAGCAGCTCGGGACAGGGGATGAACACTGAAGCTTTCTTT,CASSSGQGMNTEAFF,TRBV5-1,TRBD1,.,TRBJ1-1
TGTGCCAGCTCACCTGCACGAGCGAAAGGCTACGAGCAGTACTTC,CASSPARAKGYEQYF,TRBV18,.,few,TRBJ2-7